This T cell receptor (beta chain) is from a study of blood T cell repertoires in COVID-19. The germline gives CDR1 SGHDT, CDR2 YYEEEE. This CDR3 has 12 residues. The V and J ends lost 5 bases and 3 bases respectively, with 9 bases between them. TCRdb's copy holds only in-frame clones and misses some; the assay was immunoSEQ multiplex PCR. Among around 150,000 clones, roughly 85% were seen once, and the ten largest hold approximately 3.5%. The gene calls are TRBV5-6 and TRBJ2-7; no clear D gene. The sequenced sample was peripheral blood. The source is a man in his sixties or seventies with acute or convalescent COVID-19. The CDR3, as DNA: TGTGCCAGCAGAATTAACAGCTACGAGCAGTACTTC. Protein: CASRINSYEQYF.